This TCR beta chain was documented in a study of blood T cell repertoires in COVID-19 (dated by TCRdb to about 2020). As for the study more broadly: Samples from collaborators originated in the United States, Italy and Spain and spanned both the acute and convalescent phases of COVID-19. Subjects who had been exposed to COVID-19, were actively infected with it, or had recovered from it provided the deeply sampled blood TCRbeta repertoires that made up the dataset. The material from the prospective study consisted of cDNA or gDNA derived from T cells, B-cell-depleted T cells, or PBMCs. The samples were drawn from two sources: the first 160 participants of the ongoing ImmuneRACE study, and 1,200 or so subjects contributed by 6 global collaborators. The repertoires were released in a freely available public database intended as a resource for research on the immune response to SARS-CoV-2. Where available, HLA class I and class II types were obtained from metadata supplied by the sample provider rather than from assay-based typing. A de-identified subject ID, COVID-19 status, age in years and sex were almost always included in the sample metadata.

A word on this clone: The antigen it recognizes is unknown. Sequence at one end of the junction differs from germline and may be a read error.

General conclusions and limits of the study: The quantity of clinical and demographic metadata differed by source and by participant and was supplied without curation.

Whole blood was collected in K2EDTA tubes by collaborating institutions according to the institutions' own protocols. Collaborator samples were shipped for TCRbeta analysis as frozen whole blood, isolated PBMCs, or DNA extracted from either sample type. The immunoSEQ Assay, a bias-controlled multiplex PCR, was used to amplify TCRbeta CDR3 regions from genomic DNA. Processing in the source paper ran as follows. Within the assay, amplification of reference gene primers was used to estimate how many nucleated cells each sample contained. Sequence reads were collapsed and filtered to measure the absolute abundance of every unique TCRbeta CDR3 rearrangement. For each sample, productive Simpson clonality was calculated as the square root of Simpson's diversity index across productive rearrangements. TCRdb provides this immuneACCESS table in a form limited to in-frame rearrangements. Some clones are lacking; in checked studies, under half of them reflect an unresolved V gene, and why the rest are absent is not known. V, J and clone size are taken as reported in that table, and D and trimming were inferred from the DNA itself. The sample records tens of thousands of clones, more than 75% of which are singletons. The top ten clonotypes cover roughly 15% of the sample.

The germline V gene specifies MNHEY as CDR1 and SVGAGI as CDR2. The CDR3 holds 11 amino acids from the cysteine to the phenylalanine. Only the CDR3 part of the read is kept: 33 bases, read in frame from the first base. The sequence came from a woman between 65 and 79 years old with acute or convalescent COVID-19. Source material: peripheral blood. Recombination joined TRBV6-5 with TRBJ1-2; perhaps TRBD1 is the D gene, with 6 bases matching. The CDR3 amino acid sequence is: CASSYGGAAAF. In nucleotides, the sequence is TGTGCCAGCAGTTACGGGGGGGCCGCCGCCTTC.